The 10 T cell receptor beta chains reported below all come from one sample, sequenced in a study of regulatory dendritic cells for organ transplantation. Generated by immunoSEQ multiplex PCR, the TCRdb table keeps only in-frame clones and is missing some. The sample consists of fewer than 40,000 clones, 80% to 95% of them appearing once. The sequencing input was naive CD8+ T cells from blood. Subset here: CD45RA+ naive T cells. All receptors come from a human donor in good health.

The chain has TRBV19 and TRBJ2-1, with TRBD2 as a possible D gene (7 bases). Per the germline V gene, CDR1 is LNHDA and CDR2 is SQIVND (reference sequence). V lost 1 base, J lost 0 bases, and 16 bases lay in between. This CDR3 is built from 18 residues. The CDR3 DNA sequence: TGTGCCAGTAGTATAGTGGGGGGGCATTACAGCTCCTACAATGAGCAGTTCTTC. Translating gives CASSIVGGHYSSYNEQFF.

The genes are TRBV15 and TRBJ2-2; D is unclear. Per the germline V gene, CDR1 is LNHNV and CDR2 is YYDKDF (reference sequence). Trimming removed 5 bases at V and 7 bases at J, with 11 bases between. CDR3 size: 13 residues. This chain's CDR3 is CATSPVRDGELFF. The CDR3 coding sequence is TGTGCCACCAGCCCGGTTAGGGACGGGGAGCTGTTTTTT.

This chain uses TRBV13 with TRBJ2-2, with D uncertain. V dropped 2 bases and J dropped 4 bases, with 5 bases sitting between them. The germline V gene has CDR1 PRHDT and CDR2 FYEKMQ (reference sequence). The length of the CDR3 is 13 residues. CDR3 sequence reads: CASSLFVTGELFF. CDR3 DNA: TGTGCCAGCAGCTTATTTGTCACCGGGGAGCTGTTTTTT.

The rearrangement uses TRBV2 and TRBJ2-7; 13 bases match TRBD2. CDR1 is SNHLY, CDR2 FYNNEI, per germline. The trim removed 6 bases at V and 2 bases at J, leaving 4 bases unmatched. The CDR3 consists of 15 residues. DNA of the CDR3: TGTGCCAGCAGGGCAGGACTAGCGGGAGCCTACGAGCAGTACTTC. Its translation: CASRAGLAGAYEQYF.

The gene calls are TRBV27 and TRBJ1-5; D possibly corresponds to TRBD1 (5 bases). Germline CDR1 and CDR2: MNHEY and SMNVEV (reference sequence). This CDR3 has 14 residues. V lost 3 bases and J 6 bases, leaving 12 bases between the germline ends. CDR3 in DNA: TGTGCCAGCAGTTTTCTGGGGGTTGGTCAGCCCCAGCATTTT. Encoded protein: CASSFLGVGQPQHF.

The rearrangement uses TRBV19 and TRBJ1-5; the D gene is possibly TRBD1 (5 bases). The V gene lost 0 bases and the J gene lost 1 base, with 7 bases spanning the gap. CDR1 is LNHDA, CDR2 SQIVND, per germline (reference sequence). This CDR3 contains 15 residues. The CDR3 DNA follows: TGTGCCAGTAGTATAGAGGACACGAGCAATCAGCCCCAGCATTTT. Translating it yields CASSIEDTSNQPQHF. The full variable domain, its missing parts supplied by reference TRBV19 and TRBJ1-5, is DGGITQSPKYLFRKEGQNVTLSCEQNLNHDAMYWYRQDPGQGLRLIYYSQIVNDFQKGDIAEGYSVSREKKESFPLTVTSAQKNPTAFYLCASSIEDTSNQPQHFGDGTRLSIL.

The gene calls are TRBV2 and TRBJ2-1, with a tentative D call TRBD1 (5 bases). The ends were cut back, 9 bases at V and 5 bases at J, with 14 bases in the middle. The germline V gene encodes CDR1 SNHLY and CDR2 FYNNEI. This CDR3 is 13 amino acids long. The CDR3 is CASYTDSHNEQFF. The CDR3 DNA sequence: TGTGCCAGTTATACCGACAGTCACAATGAGCAGTTCTTC.

The V call is TRBV2, the J call TRBJ2-2; D is unresolved. The CDR3 sequence is 12 residues long. Germline CDR1 reads SNHLY; CDR2 reads FYNNEI. The V gene lost 4 bases and the J gene lost 6 bases, with 6 bases spanning the gap. CDR3 protein: CASSGRPGELFF. The CDR3 coding sequence is TGTGCCAGCAGTGGTAGACCCGGGGAGCTGTTTTTT.

This chain connects TRBV30 to TRBJ2-7, with D unresolved. CDR3 length equals 10 residues. Germline CDR1 is GTSNPN and CDR2 is SVGIG (reference sequence). Trimming pared 0 bases from V and 6 bases from J, leaving 3 bases between. CDR3 DNA: TGTGCCTGGAGTGTAGGCGAGCAGTACTTC. The encoded protein is CAWSVGEQYF. Based on the CDR3 plus reference TRBV30 and TRBJ2-7, the full variable domain is SQTIHQWPATLVQPVGSPLSLECTVEGTSNPNLYWYRQAAGRGLQLLFYSVGIGQISSEVPQNLSASRPQDRQFILSSKKLLLSDSGFYLCAWSVGEQYFGPGTRLTVT.

The chain links TRBV20-1 to TRBJ1-1; D is undetermined. V lost 5 bases, J lost 0 bases, and 4 bases lay in between. Germline CDR1 is DFQATT and CDR2 is SNEGSKA (reference sequence). CDR3 length: 11 amino acids. CDR3 sequence (DNA): TGCAGTGCTGAGGTGAACACTGAAGCTTTCTTT. This encodes CSAEVNTEAFF.